The present TCR beta chain was sequenced within a study of identical twins. MiXCR was run by TCRdb on the 5' RACE reads, yielding one entry per CDR3 protein. The sample shows about 520,000 distinct CDR3 sequences, 22% of them seen only once. The CDR3 spans 14 residues. The germline CDR1 and CDR2 sequences are SGHTA and FQGNSA. The V gene lost 2 bases and the J gene lost 4 bases, with 11 bases spanning the gap. The sample holds a few counts of this clonotype. The same sample was also used in a study of T cells expressing NK-cell markers.

This rearrangement joins TRBV7-2 to TRBJ1-2; D is unclear. The receptor was derived from a woman younger than 30 in good health. The specimen sequenced was CD4+ T cells sorted from blood. This CDR3 reads CASSLSFVSYGYTF. CDR3 sequence (DNA): TGTGCCAGCAGCTTATCGTTTGTGAGCTATGGCTACACCTTC.